Below, 9 T cell receptor beta chains from the same sample are listed, as sequenced in a study of blood T cell repertoires in COVID-19. TCRdb keeps only in-frame clones here, not all; method: immunoSEQ multiplex PCR. The sample shows 200,000 to 300,000 clones, roughly four fifths of them seen only once. The sequenced sample was peripheral blood. Receptors originate from a woman aged 60-70 years with active or convalescent COVID-19.

V gene TRBV7-2 combines with J gene TRBJ2-1; D possibly corresponds to TRBD2 (6 bases). The germline V gene encodes CDR1 SGHTA and CDR2 FQGNSA. The CDR3 loop spans 14 amino acids. V lost 1 base and J lost 8, with 12 bases in between. CDR3 coding DNA: TGTGCCAGCAGCTTAGGAGCCACTAGCTATGAGCAGTTCTTC. It codes for CASSLGATSYEQFF.

The chain combines TRBV4-1 with TRBJ1-4; 11 bases fit TRBD1. This CDR3 has 15 residues. With V trimmed by 0 bases and J by 10 bases, 4 bases remained unmatched. Germline lookup yields CDR1 MGHRA and CDR2 YSYEKL. CDR3 in DNA: TGCGCCAGCAGCCAAGAAGGACAGGGGGCGAGAAAACTGTTTTTT. Protein sequence: CASSQEGQGARKLFF.

This clone was seen only a few times. The CDR3 DNA reads as TGTGCCAGCAGCTCCCCAACTAATCCAGAGACCCAGTACTTC. Residues: CASSSPTNPETQYF. J is TRBJ2-5 and V is TRBV7-2, with D unresolved. Germline V gene data show CDR1 as SGHTA and CDR2 as FQGNSA. V was shortened by 4 bases and J by 4 bases, with 13 bases between the two germline ends. This CDR3 has 14 amino acids.

This chain connects TRBV20-1 to TRBJ1-2, with TRBD1 as a possible D gene (5 bases). Looked up from germline, CDR1 is DFQATT and CDR2 is SNEGSKA (reference sequence). V was pared by 3 bases and J by 3 bases, with 8 bases between. The CDR3 is 12 residues long. The CDR3 coding sequence is TGCAGTGCTAGTGTAGGGGACTATGGCTACACCTTC. Protein sequence: CSASVGDYGYTF.

The chain joins TRBV2 to TRBJ2-3, with D possibly TRBD2 on 6 matching bases. Between the trimmed V and J ends, which lost 5 bases and 4 bases, there was a span of 16 bases. Germline values: CDR1 SNHLY, CDR2 FYNNEI. The CDR3 spans 15 residues. The chain's CDR3 is CASSTGAGNPDTQYF. The CDR3 nucleotides are TGTGCCAGCAGTACTGGGGCGGGAAACCCAGATACGCAGTATTTT.

The chain recombines TRBV7-3 with TRBJ2-7, with 9 bases matching TRBD1. Germline CDR1 reads SGHTA; CDR2 reads FQGTGA. Unmatched junction bases numbered 5, after V lost 5 bases and J lost 3 bases. The CDR3 is 14 residues long. The CDR3 DNA sequence: TGTGCCAGCAGCCGGGGGACAGGGCACTACGAGCAGTACTTC. Translated, it gives CASSRGTGHYEQYF.

The J gene is TRBJ2-5, the V gene TRBV7-8, with TRBD1 as a possible D gene (6 bases). Germline V gene lookup returns CDR1 SGHVS and CDR2 FQNEAQ. The ends were cut back, 8 bases at V and 1 base at J, with 14 bases in the middle. The CDR3 totals 14 residues. CDR3 nucleotide sequence: TGTGCCAGCCATTACCCGGACAGCCAAGAGACCCAGTACTTC. It is translated as CASHYPDSQETQYF.

A single count supports this clone. The chain employs TRBV5-8 and TRBJ2-1; TRBD1 aligns across 7 bases. Germline trimming cut 4 bases from V and 1 base from J; bases unmatched to any gene: 2. Germline loops: CDR1 SGHTS, CDR2 YDEGEE. This CDR3 has 14 residues. The CDR3 loop reads CASSGTVSYNEQFF. CDR3 DNA: TGTGCCAGCAGCGGGACAGTATCCTACAATGAGCAGTTCTTC.

The chain is built from TRBV4-1 and TRBJ2-3; 7 bases match TRBD1. This CDR3 is built from 15 residues. Germline CDR1 MGHRA, CDR2 YSYEKL. V lost 3 bases, J lost 4 bases, and 7 bases stayed unmatched. This CDR3 reads CASSQDRWVADTQYF. The CDR3 DNA reads TGCGCCAGCAGCCAGGACAGGTGGGTTGCAGATACGCAGTATTTT.